What follows are 25 T cell receptor beta chains derived from one specimen sequenced in a study of T cell responses to AZD1222 COVID-19 vaccine. The assay was immunoSEQ multiplex PCR, and TCRdb's table has in-frame clones only and misses some. The sample consists of about 64,000 clones, about 90% of them appearing once. The sequences come from peripheral blood, collected 28 days after the second dose of the MenACWY control vaccine. These receptors originate from an adult who received the MenACWY meningococcal vaccine as a control.

The V call is TRBV11-3, the J call TRBJ1-2, with unresolved D. Per germline, CDR1 SGHNT and CDR2 YENEEA. V was trimmed by 11 bases and J by 2 bases, leaving 9 bases between them. The CDR3 sequence is 11 residues long. The CDR3 region is CADPGNYGYTF. The DNA of the CDR3 is TGTGCCGACCCGGGCAACTATGGCTACACCTTC. The whole variable domain, filled in from reference TRBV11-3 and TRBJ1-2, reads EAGVVQSPRYKIIEKKQPVAFWCNPISGHNTLYWYLQNLGQGPELLIRYENEEAVDDSQLPKDRFSAERLKGVDSTLKIQPAELGDSAVYLCADPGNYGYTFGSGTRLTVV.

The chain carries TRBV19 and TRBJ1-5, with D uncertain. The CDR3 runs to 15 residues. The V and J ends lost 8 bases and 2 bases respectively, with 16 bases between them. CDR1 is LNHDA and CDR2 is SQIVND in the germline V gene (reference sequence). The CDR3 DNA reads TGTGCCAGTGACCGCAGGCATAGTGGCAATCAGCCCCAGCATTTT. The encoded protein is CASDRRHSGNQPQHF.

The chain links TRBV7-9 to TRBJ2-3; the D call may be TRBD1 or TRBD2 (5 bases each). CDR1 is SEHNR and CDR2 is FQNEAQ in the germline V gene (reference sequence). The ends were cut back, 4 bases at V and 4 bases at J, with 12 bases in the middle. The CDR3 has 14 residues. CDR3 residues: CASSSEGRADTQYF. CDR3 nucleotides: TGTGCCAGCAGCTCAGAGGGACGGGCAGATACGCAGTATTTT. The full variable domain, completed using reference TRBV7-9 and TRBJ2-3, is DTGVSQNPRHKITKRGQNVTFRCDPISEHNRLYWYRQTLGQGPEFLTYFQNEAQLEKSRLLSDRFSAERPKGSFSTLEIQRTEQGDSAMYLCASSSEGRADTQYFGPGTRLTVL.

V is TRBV5-1 and J is TRBJ1-1; 7 positions agree with TRBD1. Germline lookup yields CDR1 SGHRS and CDR2 YFSETQ. V lost 4 bases and J lost 5; bases outside the gene matches: 11. This CDR3 region has 15 residues. CDR3 nucleotides: TGCGCCAGCAGCACTGAGGGGGCTCGGGGTACTGAAGCTTTCTTT. Translating gives CASSTEGARGTEAFF.

This rearrangement joins TRBV6-2 or TRBV6-3 to TRBJ2-5; TRBD1 aligns across 10 bases. Germline CDR1 is MNHEY and CDR2 is SVGEGT. With V trimmed by 2 bases and J by 5 bases, 5 bases remained unmatched. CDR3 size: 15 residues. The CDR3 is CASSYGTGVVETQYF. The CDR3 DNA reads TGTGCCAGCAGTTACGGGACAGGGGTTGTGGAGACCCAGTACTTC.

Here the CDR3 reads CASSLVAGGGSGYTF. DNA for the CDR3: TGTGCCAGCAGTTTAGTTGCAGGGGGCGGGAGTGGCTACACCTTC. The rearrangement joins TRBV27 to TRBJ1-2; 8 bases line up with TRBD1. Germline CDR1 reads MNHEY; CDR2 reads SMNVEV (reference sequence). CDR3 length: 15 amino acids. V lost 2 bases, J lost 7 bases, and 9 bases stayed unmatched.

This chain joins TRBV5-6 and TRBJ2-1; the D gene is possibly TRBD2 (6 bases). This CDR3 spans 15 amino acids. Germline V gives CDR1 SGHDT, CDR2 YYEEEE. The germline V and J ends were trimmed by 2 bases and 3 bases, with 12 bases remaining between them. CDR3 protein: CASSFPSGRYNEQFF. CDR3 DNA sequence: TGTGCCAGCAGCTTTCCCAGCGGGCGCTACAATGAGCAGTTCTTC.

The CDR3 DNA reads TGTGCCAGCAGCCGCAAAGGCCCACCGGGGACAGGGGGCTCGGGGGAGCTGTTTTTT. Amino acid sequence: CASSRKGPPGTGGSGELFF. V is TRBV14 and J is TRBJ2-2, with 12 bases identical to TRBD1. The CDR3 runs to 19 residues. V dropped 4 bases and J dropped 8; count of bases not matched to a gene: 17. Germline CDR1 is SGHDN and CDR2 is FVKESK.

The chain links TRBV28 to TRBJ2-3; D remains unclear. The germline V and J ends were trimmed by 2 bases and 4 bases, with 4 bases remaining between them. Germline V gene sequence: CDR1 MDHEN, CDR2 SYDVKM. The CDR3 totals 12 residues. The CDR3 DNA is TGTGCCAGCAGTTTAGTAGCAGATACGCAGTATTTT. Residues: CASSLVADTQYF.

This chain joins TRBV11-2 and TRBJ2-3, with D possibly matching TRBD1 (6 bases). This CDR3 is built from 13 residues. Trimming took 2 bases from V and 4 from J, leaving 7 bases between them. CDR1 and CDR2 (germline): SGHAT, FQNNGV. This CDR3 is CASSLSGADTQYF. CDR3 sequence (DNA): TGTGCCAGCAGCTTATCAGGGGCAGATACGCAGTATTTT. The full variable domain, its missing parts supplied by reference TRBV11-2 and TRBJ2-3, is EAGVAQSPRYKIIEKRQSVAFWCNPISGHATLYWYQQILGQGPKLLIQFQNNGVVDDSQLPKDRFSAERLKGVDSTLKIQPAKLEDSAVYLCASSLSGADTQYFGPGTRLTVL.

The V call is TRBV21-1, the J call TRBJ2-3; TRBD2, the D gene given by the table, was not confirmed from the DNA. TRBV21-1 counts as a pseudogene. CDR3 length equals 15 residues. CDR3 coding DNA: TGTGCCAGCAGCCGAGGGCAGCCTAGCACAGATACGCAGTATTTT. Amino acid sequence: CASSRGQPSTDTQYF.

The rearrangement uses TRBV5-1 and TRBJ2-3, with D possibly being TRBD1 (6 bases). V lost 1 base to trimming and J lost 0 bases, with 9 bases between them. Germline-derived CDR1 and CDR2 are SGHRS and YFSETQ. The CDR3 sequence is 15 residues long. The CDR3 loop is CASSLLQGSTDTQYF. DNA of the CDR3: TGCGCCAGCAGCTTGTTGCAGGGGAGCACAGATACGCAGTATTTT.

The chain combines TRBV28 with TRBJ1-2; no clear D. V dropped 3 bases and J dropped 6 bases, with 11 bases sitting between them. This CDR3 is 13 amino acids long. Germline V gene data show CDR1 as MDHEN and CDR2 as SYDVKM. CDR3 amino acids: CASSFARTNGYTF. CDR3 DNA: TGTGCCAGCAGTTTTGCCCGCACGAATGGCTACACCTTC.

The rearrangement links TRBV18 to TRBJ2-1; D is possibly TRBD2 (6 bases). Per germline, CDR1 KGHSH and CDR2 LQKENI. V was cut by 4 bases and J by 2 bases, with 12 bases left in between. The CDR3 is made up of 15 amino acids. CDR3 protein: CASSHRDLAYNEQFF. In DNA form, the CDR3 reads TGTGCCAGCTCACACCGGGACTTGGCCTACAATGAGCAGTTCTTC.

The V gene is TRBV19, the J gene TRBJ2-6; no reliable D call. Trimming pared 3 bases from V and 0 bases from J, leaving 3 bases between. The CDR3 length is 14 residues. From germline, CDR1 is LNHDA and CDR2 SQIVND (reference sequence). This CDR3 reads CASSINSGANVLTF. The CDR3 nucleotides are TGTGCCAGTAGTATTAACTCTGGGGCCAACGTCCTGACTTTC.

This sequence joins TRBV5-6 and TRBJ1-2; D not resolved. Per germline, CDR1 SGHDT and CDR2 YYEEEE. Trimming removed 6 bases at V and 7 bases at J, with 16 bases between. This CDR3 has 13 amino acids. The CDR3 sequence: CASTSYLTFGYTF. CDR3 in DNA: TGTGCCAGCACCTCCTACCTTACCTTTGGCTACACCTTC.

This clone has just a few counts. J is TRBJ1-5 and V is TRBV24-1; a possible D gene is TRBD1 (6 bases). Germline lookup yields CDR1 KGHDR and CDR2 SFDVKD. CDR3 size: 16 residues. The V end lost 3 bases, the J end lost 4 bases, and 15 bases lay between the germline ends. CDR3 bases: TGTGCCACCAGTGATGCCGGGACATCCTCGAATCAGCCCCAGCATTTT. Translated: CATSDAGTSSNQPQHF.

About this clone: This same CDR3 is encoded by further DNA sequences in the sample. DNA of the CDR3: TGTGCCACGGGGCGGGACGAAACCTACGAGCAGTACTTC. Residues: CATGRDETYEQYF. This chain connects TRBV19 to TRBJ2-7, with D perhaps TRBD2 (6 bases). The CDR3 runs 13 residues. In germline, CDR1 is LNHDA, CDR2 SQIVND (reference sequence). V was shortened by 10 bases and J by 2 bases, with 15 bases between the two germline ends.

This chain connects TRBV5-5 to TRBJ1-4, with D maybe TRBD1 (5 bases). The CDR3 has 14 residues. Germline CDR1 SGHKS, CDR2 YYEKEE (reference sequence). With 6 bases removed from V and 3 bases from J, the gap between germline ends came to 12 bases. The CDR3 protein is CASNGPGANEKLFF. Here the CDR3 DNA reads TGTGCCAGCAACGGACCGGGGGCTAATGAAAAACTGTTTTTT.

This sequence joins TRBV5-5 and TRBJ1-6, with D possibly TRBD1 on 6 matching bases. The CDR3 spans 15 residues. The germline V gene encodes CDR1 SGHKS and CDR2 YYEKEE (reference sequence). V lost 0 bases and J 4 bases, leaving 8 bases between the germline ends. The DNA for the CDR3 is TGTGCCAGCAGCTTGGAACAGGGTTATAATTCACCCCTCCACTTT. Translation: CASSLEQGYNSPLHF.

This chain connects TRBV12-3 or TRBV12-4 to TRBJ1-2; D call uncertain. This CDR3 is 13 amino acids long. V lost 3 bases and J 5 bases, leaving 10 bases between the germline ends. CDR3 nucleotides: TGTGCCAGCAGTTTGACGGGTCTATATGGCTACACCTTC. It specifies CASSLTGLYGYTF.

The chain employs TRBV5-4 and TRBJ2-5; a possible D gene is TRBD2 (6 bases). The CDR3 is 12 amino acids. The V end was cut by 5 bases, the J end by 2 bases, with 7 bases between. Germline V gives CDR1 SGHNT, CDR2 YYREEE (reference sequence). The CDR3 loop is CASRRDQETQYF. For the CDR3, the DNA is TGTGCCAGCAGGCGGGATCAAGAGACCCAGTACTTC.

This chain links TRBV29-1 with TRBJ2-1; D call uncertain. Trimming left V 7 bases short and J 4 bases short, with 17 bases between. Germline CDR1 reads SQVTM; CDR2 reads ANQGSEA. This CDR3 comprises 14 residues. The CDR3 loop is CSASTEPFYNEQFF. DNA for the CDR3: TGCAGCGCTTCCACAGAACCTTTTTACAATGAGCAGTTCTTC.

V and J are TRBV27 and TRBJ2-3, with D possibly called TRBD1 or TRBD2 (7 bases each). Trimming cost V 4 bases and J 5 bases, with 22 bases left between them. The germline V gene encodes CDR1 MNHEY and CDR2 SMNVEV (reference sequence). The length of the CDR3 is 17 residues. For the CDR3, the DNA is TGTGCCAGCAGTTGGAACAAGGGAGGGGGCCATAGAGATACGCAGTATTTT. This sequence encodes CASSWNKGGGHRDTQYF.

The chain joins TRBV5-4 to TRBJ2-2, with 10 positions matching TRBD2. Trimming took 4 bases from V and 7 from J; bases not matched to a gene: 10. The CDR3 loop spans 16 amino acids. Germline V lookup: CDR1 SGHNT, CDR2 YYREEE (reference sequence). In DNA, the CDR3 is TGTGCCAGCAGCCCCGGGGGAGCGGGAGGGATCGGGGAGCTGTTTTTT. Its protein product is CASSPGGAGGIGELFF.